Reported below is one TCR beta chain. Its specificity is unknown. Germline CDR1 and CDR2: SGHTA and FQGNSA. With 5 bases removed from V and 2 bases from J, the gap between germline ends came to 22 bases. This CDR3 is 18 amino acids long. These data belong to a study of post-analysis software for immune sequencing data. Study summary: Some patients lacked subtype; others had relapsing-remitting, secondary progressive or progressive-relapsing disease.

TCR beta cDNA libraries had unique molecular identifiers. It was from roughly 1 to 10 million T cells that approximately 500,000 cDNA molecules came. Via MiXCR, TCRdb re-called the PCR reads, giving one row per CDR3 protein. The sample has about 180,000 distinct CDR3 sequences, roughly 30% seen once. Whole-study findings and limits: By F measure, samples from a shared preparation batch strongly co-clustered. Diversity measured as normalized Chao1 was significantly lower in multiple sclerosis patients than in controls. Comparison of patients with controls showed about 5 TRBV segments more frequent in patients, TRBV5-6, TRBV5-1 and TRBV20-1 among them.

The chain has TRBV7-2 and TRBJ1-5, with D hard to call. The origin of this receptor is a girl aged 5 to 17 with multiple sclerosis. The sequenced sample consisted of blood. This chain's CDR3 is CASSPSIGPWAGNQPQHF. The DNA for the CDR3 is TGTGCCAGCAGCCCATCAATTGGGCCCTGGGCCGGCAATCAGCCCCAGCATTTT.